The T cell receptor (beta chain) under discussion was sequenced for a study of shared clonotypes between healthy human individuals. Overall study: CD8 memory received one plate per donor, CD8 naive two, CD4 memory three and CD4 naive three.

Note on this clone: As yet, its antigen is unknown.

The length of the CDR3 is 18 residues. V lost 2 bases, J lost 2 bases, and 12 bases stayed unmatched. The V gene's germline CDR1 is SGHAT and CDR2 FQNNGV. Study observations and caveats: What naive subsets generally showed was a larger estimated richness than memory subsets showed. With few donors, the genetic and exposure-history diversity represented was limited.

Only Caucasian adults living in Nashville, Tennessee served as donors. Sequencing used immunoSEQ multiplex PCR; TCRdb keeps in-frame clones, though not all of them. There are roughly 1,500,000 clones in the sample; around 98% occur only once, and 0.45% lies in the top ten. The sequence was collected from a young man in good health. Sequencing was done on a sample of naive CD4+ T cells sorted from blood. This sample's subset: CD45RA+ positively selected. The chain joins TRBV11-2 to TRBJ2-3, with TRBD2 matching 8 bases. The CDR3 reads CASSLYGLSGSDTDTQYF. The CDR3 region has the DNA TGTGCCAGCAGCTTATACGGGCTCAGCGGGAGCGACACAGATACGCAGTATTTT. Looking up the rest from reference TRBV11-2 and TRBJ2-3 gives the full variable domain: EAGVAQSPRYKIIEKRQSVAFWCNPISGHATLYWYQQILGQGPKLLIQFQNNGVVDDSQLPKDRFSAERLKGVDSTLKIQPAKLEDSAVYLCASSLYGLSGSDTDTQYFGPGTRLTVL.